The entry below gives a single T cell receptor (beta chain) sequence along with its context. The antigen is unknown. The germline gene is not matched at one end of the junction; a read error may be the cause. The data derive from a study of tumor-infiltrating lymphocytes in primary liver carcinoma. Study-wide points: Tumor-adjacent and tumor-blood pairs showed less overlap than tumor region pairs.

TCR beta cDNA was made from approximately 500 ng total RNA with a constant-region primer. The TCR beta library was amplified through three nested multiplex PCR rounds in a modified ARM-PCR procedure. TCRdb processed the multiplex PCR reads anew with MiXCR; each CDR3 protein has one entry. The data hold approximately 120,000 distinct CDR3 sequences, with around 64% observed a single time. Unsorted bulk tissue (about 18-30 mg) underwent RNA and DNA co-extraction. This clonotype was obtained from a woman in her fifties or sixties with primary liver carcinoma and hepatitis B virus infection. Material for sequencing was liver tumor tissue from sampling region 3. The subset denotes: tumor region T3, left-lateral pole.

This CDR3 reads CANSAGSGSSTDTQYF. The CDR3 DNA reads TGTGCCAACAGCGCTGGTAGCGGGTCTAGCACAGATACACAGTATTTT. The chain links TRBV11-2 to TRBJ2-3; 7 positions match TRBD2. The CDR3 totals 16 residues. From germline, CDR1 is SGHAT and CDR2 FQNNGV. Supplemented by reference TRBV11-2 and TRBJ2-3, the full variable domain reads EAGVAQSPRYKIIEKRQSVAFWCNPISGHATLYWYQQILGQGPKLLIQFQNNGVVDDSQLPKDRFSAERLKGVDSTLKIQPAKLEDSAVYLCANSAGSGSSTDTQYFGPGTRLTVL.